These 32 T cell receptor beta chains came from one sample sequenced in a study of blood T cells in healthy people across ages. PCR was performed a second time for roughly 7 to 12 cycles using a sample-barcoded 5' primer and a J-beta primer mix. In TCRdb, the 5' RACE reads were re-called with MiXCR into one record per CDR3 protein. The repertoire has approximately 770,000 distinct CDR3 sequences, 58% of them found once; the top ten carry 20% to 25%. The sequenced material came from blood. Receptors were obtained from a man in his thirties or forties in good health.

The genes are TRBV9 and TRBJ2-5, with D possibly TRBD2 on 6 matching bases. The V gene lost 2 bases and the J gene lost 11 bases, with 25 bases spanning the gap. The CDR3 length is 16 residues. CDR1 and CDR2 (germline): SGDLS, YYNGEE. CDR3 in DNA: TGTGCCAGCAGCGTCGAGAAGGATCACCTGGGCGGGGAGCAGTACTTC. It translates to CASSVEKDHLGGEQYF.

On this clonotype itself: At one end the junction does not follow the germline gene, possibly because of a read error. The V call is TRBV7-9, the J call TRBJ2-5, with D maybe TRBD2 (7 bases). The J call may be incorrect, as the DNA end agrees better with TRBJ2-7. The CDR3 is made up of 14 amino acids. The germline CDR1 and CDR2 sequences are SEHNR and FQNEAQ (reference sequence). CDR3 region: CASGLGGEDYEQYF. CDR3 nucleotide sequence: TGTGCCAGCGGCTTAGGGGGGGAAGATTACGAGCAGTACTTC.

This clonotype has just a few counts. In nucleotides, the CDR3 is TGCAGTGCTAGTGATCTACTAGTAAAAACAGATACGCAGTATTTT. As protein: CSASDLLVKTDTQYF. The V gene is TRBV20-1, the J gene TRBJ2-3; weak D call: TRBD2 (5 bases). Germline V lookup: CDR1 DFQATT, CDR2 SNEGSKA (reference sequence). The CDR3 runs to 15 residues. V lost 3 bases to trimming and J lost 3 bases, with 16 bases between them.

This clonotype was seen more than once but under ten times. The chain carries TRBV5-6 and TRBJ1-6; 7 bases line up with TRBD1. The CDR3 consists of 15 residues. The V and J ends lost 2 bases and 5 bases, in that order; junction bases with no gene match: 4. CDR1 and CDR2 from the germline V gene are SGHDT and YYEEEE. CDR3 region: CASSFADRDNSPLHF. The CDR3, as DNA: TGTGCCAGCAGCTTCGCCGACAGGGATAATTCACCCCTCCACTTT.

V and J are TRBV20-1 and TRBJ2-5, with 9 bases matching TRBD1. Germline-derived CDR1 and CDR2 are DFQATT and SNEGSKA (reference sequence). The J segment lost 11 bases and the V segment lost 3 bases, leaving 13 bases of the junction unmatched. The CDR3 has 14 amino acids. This CDR3 is CSARDRDRVKEQYF. As DNA, the CDR3 is TGCAGTGCTAGGGACCGGGACAGGGTTAAAGAGCAGTACTTC.

V usage is TRBV27 and J usage is TRBJ2-5; 7 nucleotides line up with TRBD2. TRBJ2-7 matches the DNA end more closely, so the J call is doubtful. CDR1 MNHEY and CDR2 SMNVEV come from the germline V gene (reference sequence). CDR3 length: 15 amino acids. Here the CDR3 reads CASSWNGEGGYEQYF. CDR3 sequence (DNA): TGTGCCAGCAGTTGGAACGGGGAGGGAGGTTACGAGCAGTACTTC.

DNA of the CDR3: TGCAGTGCGCGTACTCCTGGCACAGATACGCAGTATTTT. As protein: CSARTPGTDTQYF. The chain carries TRBV20-1 and TRBJ2-3, with unresolved D. The CDR3 spans 13 residues. Germline CDR1 and CDR2: DFQATT and SNEGSKA (reference sequence). Trimming took off 6 bases at V and 1 base at J, with 11 bases between the two ends.

This clonotype came up a few times. V is TRBV5-5 and J is TRBJ2-1, with D possibly TRBD2 on 5 matching bases. This CDR3 spans 16 amino acids. Per the germline V gene, CDR1 is SGHKS and CDR2 is YYEKEE (reference sequence). The germline V and J ends were trimmed by 4 bases and 7 bases, with 21 bases remaining between them. The CDR3 region has the DNA TGTGCCAGCAGCCCGGCGAGGGTTAAAACTTTTAATGAGCAGTTCTTC. Translating gives CASSPARVKTFNEQFF. The whole variable domain, filled in from reference TRBV5-5 and TRBJ2-1, reads DAGVTQSPTHLIKTRGQQVTLRCSPISGHKSVSWYQQVLGQGPQFIFQYYEKEERGRGNFPDRFSARQFPNYSSELNVNALLLGDSALYLCASSPARVKTFNEQFFGPGTRLTVL.

CDR3 sequence: CASSQGGGAEVYGYTF. CDR3 DNA sequence: TGTGCCAGCAGCCAAGGGGGGGGGGCCGAAGTCTATGGCTACACCTTC. V gene TRBV4-2 combines with J gene TRBJ1-2, with a possible D match to TRBD1 (6 bases). The CDR3 length is 16 residues. The germline V gene has CDR1 LGHNA and CDR2 YNFKEQ. V lost 1 base and J 4 bases, leaving 16 bases between the germline ends.

The rearrangement links TRBV21-1 to TRBJ2-7; the tabulated D call, TRBD1, remains unverified against the DNA. TRBV21-1 is listed as a pseudogene. This CDR3 region has 10 residues. CDR3 region: CASADTRAYF. DNA of the CDR3: TGTGCCAGCGCTGACACCCGGGCGTACTTC.

This chain connects TRBV3-1 to TRBJ2-7; perhaps D is TRBD1 or TRBD2 (6 bases each). Trimming cost V 3 bases and J 5 bases, with 11 bases left between them. Germline lookup yields CDR1 LGHDT and CDR2 YNNKEL (reference sequence). The CDR3 has 13 residues. The CDR3 bases are TGTGCCAGCAGCCAGTCGGGGGCGGACGAGCAGTACTTC. It specifies CASSQSGADEQYF.

The rearrangement uses TRBV13 and TRBJ1-2, with a weak D call TRBD1 (6 bases). CDR1 and CDR2 from the germline V gene are PRHDT and FYEKMQ (reference sequence). Trimming stripped 5 bases from V and 7 bases from J, with 14 bases between. This CDR3 has 13 residues. CDR3 loop: CASSRRAQGGYTF. The CDR3 nucleotides read TGTGCCAGCAGCCGCCGGGCACAGGGTGGCTACACCTTC.

This clonotype was counted ten times or more. The chain employs TRBV29-1 and TRBJ2-1; 12 nucleotides align to TRBD2. Trimming took 4 bases from V and 9 from J; bases not matched to a gene: 4. The CDR3 consists of 13 residues. CDR1 is SQVTM and CDR2 is ANQGSEA in the germline V gene. The DNA for the CDR3 is TGCAGCGTTGGACTAGCGGGAGAAGGTGAGCAGTTCTTC. Its translation: CSVGLAGEGEQFF.

V and J are TRBV3-1 and TRBJ1-2, with D perhaps TRBD1 (5 bases). The length of the CDR3 is 14 residues. Germline-derived CDR1 and CDR2 are LGHDT and YNNKEL (reference sequence). V was cut by 0 bases and J by 8 bases, with 13 bases left in between. The CDR3 nucleotides are TGTGCCAGCAGCCAAGATCAAGGGGCCTACGGCTACACCTTC. Its protein is CASSQDQGAYGYTF.

The V call is TRBV3-1, the J call TRBJ2-2, with 7 bases that match TRBD1. V was clipped by 4 bases and J by 3 bases; unmatched bases: 8. Germline-derived CDR1 and CDR2 are LGHDT and YNNKEL (reference sequence). The CDR3 is made up of 16 amino acids. The CDR3 region is CASSPLTGMDTGELFF. In DNA form, the CDR3 reads TGTGCCAGCAGCCCTTTGACAGGGATGGACACCGGGGAGCTGTTTTTT.

The J gene is TRBJ2-6, the V gene TRBV9, with a tentative D call TRBD1 (5 bases). This CDR3 region has 12 residues. Trimming shortened V by 3 bases and J by 10 bases, and 8 bases separated the two germline ends. Looked up from germline, CDR1 is SGDLS and CDR2 is YYNGEE. Written as DNA, the CDR3 is TGTGCCAGCAGCGGAGCAGGGAACGTCCTGACTTTC. Translated, it gives CASSGAGNVLTF.

In its sample, this clonotype was seen once. The chain has TRBV5-1 and TRBJ2-1; D may match TRBD1 or TRBD2 (5 bases each). The V and J ends lost 2 bases and 9 bases respectively, with 21 bases between them. The germline V gene has CDR1 SGHRS and CDR2 YFSETQ. The CDR3 length is 16 residues. The CDR3 protein is CASSLRTGTQYGEQFF. The CDR3 region has the DNA TGCGCCAGCAGCTTACGAACCGGGACCCAATACGGTGAGCAGTTCTTC.

The chain recombines TRBV7-3 with TRBJ2-1, with 15 nucleotides matching TRBD2. Germline assignment: CDR1 SGHTA and CDR2 FQGTGA. The V and J ends lost 5 bases and 8 bases, in that order; junction bases with no gene match: 4. The CDR3 consists of 15 residues. The CDR3 is CASSPGLAGGYEQFF. CDR3 nucleotides: TGTGCCAGCAGCCCCGGACTAGCGGGAGGGTATGAGCAGTTCTTC.

This CDR3 reads CASSGTSGNTDTQYF. In nucleotides, the CDR3 is TGTGCCAGCAGCGGGACTAGCGGGAACACAGATACGCAGTATTTT. The gene calls are TRBV7-2 and TRBJ2-3; 13 bases line up with TRBD2. V dropped 5 bases and J dropped 2; count of bases not matched to a gene: 1. Germline V lookup: CDR1 SGHTA, CDR2 FQGNSA. This CDR3 has 15 residues.

The rearrangement links TRBV9 to TRBJ2-1; D might be TRBD2 (6 bases). CDR1 is SGDLS and CDR2 is YYNGEE in the germline V gene. The CDR3 loop spans 14 amino acids. Deletions cut 2 bases from V and 6 bases from J, with 12 bases between. The DNA for the CDR3 is TGTGCCAGCAGCGTTGGCGCGGGGTCCAATGAGCAGTTCTTC. This sequence encodes CASSVGAGSNEQFF.

In this sample, this clonotype turned up once. CDR3: CASSYSTRSGANVLTF. CDR3 DNA sequence: TGTGCCAGCAGTTACTCGACGAGGTCTGGGGCCAACGTCCTGACTTTC. The chain carries TRBV6-5 and TRBJ2-6, with unresolved D. V shed 0 bases and J shed 1 base, with 7 bases lying between them. There are 16 residues in the CDR3. CDR1 and CDR2 (germline): MNHEY, SVGAGI.

This chain connects TRBV20-1 to TRBJ1-2; possible D gene TRBD1, 5 bases. Per germline, CDR1 DFQATT and CDR2 SNEGSKA (reference sequence). The CDR3 runs to 17 residues. The V gene lost 0 bases and the J gene lost 5 bases, with 22 bases spanning the gap. The CDR3 nucleotides read TGCAGTGCTAGAGAGGGGCTGACAGTCTTAACGGGTTATGGCTACACCTTC. It translates to CSAREGLTVLTGYGYTF.

J is TRBJ2-1 and V is TRBV30; D not resolved. Trimming cost V 0 bases and J 5 bases, with 8 bases left between them. Germline assignment: CDR1 GTSNPN and CDR2 SVGIG (reference sequence). The CDR3 extends over 13 amino acids. The CDR3 here is CAWSVLRNNEQFF. The CDR3 DNA sequence: TGTGCCTGGAGTGTTCTTAGAAACAATGAGCAGTTCTTC. The whole variable domain, remainder taken from reference TRBV30 and TRBJ2-1, is SQTIHQWPATLVQPVGSPLSLECTVEGTSNPNLYWYRQAAGRGLQLLFYSVGIGQISSEVPQNLSASRPQDRQFILSSKKLLLSDSGFYLCAWSVLRNNEQFFGPGTRLTVL.

V gene TRBV20-1 combines with J gene TRBJ2-1; 14 nucleotides align to TRBD2. The CDR3 sequence is 15 residues long. V gave up 3 bases and J gave up 6 bases; unmatched junction bases: 4. Germline V gene data show CDR1 as DFQATT and CDR2 as SNEGSKA (reference sequence). The CDR3 bases are TGCAGTGCTAGGGGGACTAGCGGGAGTGGCAATGAGCAGTTCTTC. This encodes CSARGTSGSGNEQFF.

This clonotype was found a few times. V gene TRBV20-1 combines with J gene TRBJ2-1, with TRBD2 identical over 9 bases. This CDR3 spans 12 amino acids. CDR1 DFQATT and CDR2 SNEGSKA come from the germline V gene (reference sequence). With 7 bases clipped from V and 8 bases from J, the junction kept 6 bases outside the gene matches. This CDR3 is CSVGGGAYEQFF. CDR3 DNA sequence: TGCAGTGTAGGCGGGGGGGCTTATGAGCAGTTCTTC.

The chain has TRBV7-2 and TRBJ2-5, with a possible D match to TRBD2 (6 bases). V was pared by 1 base and J by 5 bases, with 14 bases between. Per germline, CDR1 SGHTA and CDR2 FQGNSA. The CDR3 has 15 amino acids. Here the CDR3 reads CASSLVVQEGETQYF. In nucleotides, the CDR3 is TGTGCCAGCAGCTTAGTGGTGCAGGAGGGGGAGACCCAGTACTTC.

This clonotype appeared once. The rearrangement links TRBV29-1 to TRBJ2-7, with no clear D. The V and J ends lost 0 bases and 1 base respectively, with 13 bases between them. Germline V gene data show CDR1 as SQVTM and CDR2 as ANQGSEA. The CDR3 runs to 15 residues. CDR3 residues: CSVEDRVLSSYEQYF. The CDR3 coding sequence is TGCAGCGTTGAAGATAGGGTCTTGTCGTCCTACGAGCAGTACTTC.

This clonotype has more than one count but fewer than ten. The CDR3: CASSLAISTDTQYF. The DNA of the CDR3 is TGTGCCAGCAGCTTAGCAATCAGCACAGATACGCAGTATTTT. This sequence joins TRBV7-2 and TRBJ2-3; D unclear. CDR3 length: 14 residues. V was pared by 0 bases and J by 0 bases, with 4 bases between. The germline gives CDR1 SGHTA, CDR2 FQGNSA. Looking up the rest from reference TRBV7-2 and TRBJ2-3 gives the full variable domain: GAGVSQSPSNKVTEKGKDVELRCDPISGHTALYWYRQSLGQGLEFLIYFQGNSAPDKSGLPSDRFSAERTGGSVSTLTIQRTQQEDSAVYLCASSLAISTDTQYFGPGTRLTVL.

This rearrangement joins TRBV7-3 to TRBJ2-1, with TRBD2 as a possible D gene (6 bases). Trimming removed 4 bases from V and 5 bases from J, with 12 bases in between. The CDR3 consists of 14 residues. CDR1 is SGHTA and CDR2 is FQGTGA in the germline V gene. Written as DNA, the CDR3 is TGTGCCAGCAGCTCGTACGGGGGTAACAATGAGCAGTTCTTC. It encodes CASSSYGGNNEQFF. The full variable domain, rest sourced from reference TRBV7-3 and TRBJ2-1, is GAGVSQTPSNKVTEKGKYVELRCDPISGHTALYWYRQSLGQGPEFLIYFQGTGAADDSGLPNDRFFAVRPEGSVSTLKIQRTERGDSAVYLCASSSYGGNNEQFFGPGTRLTVL.

There are a few counts of this clonotype. The chain carries TRBV5-6 and TRBJ2-1; 9 nucleotides match TRBD2. J lost 0 bases, V lost 0 bases, and 7 bases had no gene match. This CDR3 region has 18 residues. Germline CDR1 and CDR2: SGHDT and YYEEEE. CDR3 nucleotide sequence: TGTGCCAGCAGCTTGGAAGTCGCTAGCGGGATCTCCTACAATGAGCAGTTCTTC. This sequence encodes CASSLEVASGISYNEQFF.

The rearrangement uses TRBV4-3 and TRBJ2-5, with 9 bases lining up with TRBD2. With V trimmed by 0 bases and J by 11 bases, 13 bases remained unmatched. Germline V gene data show CDR1 as LGHNA and CDR2 as YSLEER. The CDR3 extends over 16 amino acids. The CDR3 nucleotides read TGCGCCAGCAGCCAAGATAGCGGGGGACACTACAATGAGCAGTACTTC. Translation gives CASSQDSGGHYNEQYF.

This chain connects TRBV9 to TRBJ2-3; D not certain. Germline lookup yields CDR1 SGDLS and CDR2 YYNGEE. V gave up 0 bases and J gave up 6 bases, with 8 bases separating them. The CDR3 is 13 amino acids. CDR3 nucleotide sequence: TGTGCCAGCAGCGTAGGGGTCGTGGATACGCAGTATTTT. It specifies CASSVGVVDTQYF.